One and the same sample provided the 17 T cell receptor beta chains below, sequenced in a study of blood T cell repertoires in COVID-19. Produced via immunoSEQ multiplex PCR; TCRdb's table is partial and in-frame only. Of fewer than 130,000 clones listed, 80% to 90% are singletons. Sequenced input: peripheral blood. The source of these receptors is a woman aged 55-70 years with acute or convalescent COVID-19.

The rearrangement joins TRBV5-1 to TRBJ1-5; no clear D gene. This CDR3 is 15 amino acids long. Trimming took off 0 bases at V and 4 bases at J, with 11 bases between the two ends. CDR1 is SGHRS, CDR2 YFSETQ, per germline. The CDR3 is CASSLDAASNQPQHF. In DNA, the CDR3 is TGCGCCAGCAGCTTGGATGCAGCGAGTAATCAGCCCCAGCATTTT.

This clone was detected only a few times. The genes are TRBV24-1 and TRBJ1-2, with D hard to call. The germline V gene encodes CDR1 KGHDR and CDR2 SFDVKD. The CDR3 sequence is 14 residues long. Trimming took off 1 base at V and 4 bases at J, with 9 bases between the two ends. The CDR3 sequence: CATSDFARPYGYTF. In DNA, the CDR3 is TGTGCCACCAGTGATTTCGCGAGGCCCTATGGCTACACCTTC.

V gene TRBV5-1 combines with J gene TRBJ2-2; unclear D gene. Germline lookup yields CDR1 SGHRS and CDR2 YFSETQ. V shed 3 bases and J shed 0 bases, with 12 bases lying between them. The CDR3 extends over 16 amino acids. The CDR3 sequence: CASSSSPSANTGELFF. The CDR3 region has the DNA TGCGCCAGCAGCTCCAGTCCCTCAGCGAACACCGGGGAGCTGTTTTTT.

V usage is TRBV9 and J usage is TRBJ1-4; possible D gene TRBD1, 6 bases. Trimming left V 2 bases short and J 6 bases short, with 11 bases between. The germline V gene encodes CDR1 SGDLS and CDR2 YYNGEE. The CDR3 spans 14 residues. This CDR3 reads CASSVRGGDEKLFF. For the CDR3, the DNA is TGTGCCAGCAGCGTGAGGGGGGGAGATGAAAAACTGTTTTTT.

This clone was seen a single time. This chain joins TRBV4-2 and TRBJ1-1; tentatively, D is TRBD1 (6 bases). V lost 3 bases and J lost 8, with 10 bases in between. This CDR3 contains 12 residues. Germline V gives CDR1 LGHNA, CDR2 YNFKEQ. The CDR3 protein is CASSQDRLEAFF. The CDR3 DNA sequence: TGTGCCAGCAGCCAGGACAGACTCGAAGCTTTCTTT.

This chain connects TRBV9 to TRBJ1-4; possibly TRBD1 for D (5 bases). Germline assignment: CDR1 SGDLS and CDR2 YYNGEE. Trimming took 0 bases from V and 4 from J, leaving 10 bases between them. The CDR3 runs 15 residues. The CDR3 sequence: CASSVGGTDNEKLFF. The DNA for the CDR3 is TGTGCCAGCAGCGTAGGCGGGACGGATAATGAAAAACTGTTTTTT. Drawing the rest from reference TRBV9 and TRBJ1-4, the complete variable domain is DSGVTQTPKHLITATGQRVTLRCSPRSGDLSVYWYQQSLDQGLQFLIQYYNGEERAKGNILERFSAQQFPDLHSELNLSSLELGDSALYFCASSVGGTDNEKLFFGSGTQLSVL.

The chain carries TRBV3-1 (or the pseudogene TRBV3-2) and TRBJ2-7; perhaps TRBD1 as D (6 bases). Looked up from germline, CDR1 is LGHDT and CDR2 is YNNKEL (reference sequence). CDR3 length equals 17 residues. The V gene lost 4 bases and the J gene lost 3 bases, with 22 bases spanning the gap. In DNA, the CDR3 is TGTGCCAGCAGCCCAACCCTACGTTGGGGCAGGGGCTACGAGCAGTACTTC. Protein product: CASSPTLRWGRGYEQYF.

This chain uses TRBV28 with TRBJ2-1; TRBD1 matches 7 bases. The CDR3 length is 13 residues. Germline CDR1 MDHEN, CDR2 SYDVKM. Written as DNA, the CDR3 is TGTGTCACCGGGCGGCCGACAGGGAATGAGCAGTTCTTC. Protein: CVTGRPTGNEQFF. The full variable domain, its missing parts supplied by reference TRBV28 and TRBJ2-1, is DVKVTQSSRYLVKRTGEKVFLECVQDMDHENMFWYRQDPGLGLRLIYFSYDVKMKEKGDIPEGYSVSREKKERFSLILESASTNQTSMYLCVTGRPTGNEQFFGPGTRLTVL.

This clone was seen a few times. The chain combines TRBV30 with TRBJ1-4; possibly TRBD1 for D (5 bases). The CDR3 loop spans 14 amino acids. V lost 0 bases and J lost 7, with 12 bases in between. CDR1 is GTSNPN and CDR2 is SVGIG in the germline V gene (reference sequence). CDR3 in amino acids: CAWSVQRGGEKLFF. DNA for the CDR3: TGTGCCTGGAGTGTACAAAGGGGTGGTGAAAAACTGTTTTTT.

In its sample, this clone was seen once. The chain is built from TRBV11-2 and TRBJ1-6; no clear D. V gave up 0 bases and J gave up 7 bases, with 4 bases separating them. The CDR3 consists of 13 residues. The germline V gene encodes CDR1 SGHAT and CDR2 FQNNGV. CDR3 region: CASSLELNSPLHF. The CDR3 nucleotides read TGTGCCAGCAGCTTAGAACTAAATTCACCCCTCCACTTT.

V usage is TRBV29-1 and J usage is TRBJ1-4, with D tentatively TRBD1 (5 bases). Deletions cut 7 bases from V and 8 bases from J, with 11 bases between. CDR1 and CDR2 from the germline V gene are SQVTM and ANQGSEA. The CDR3 length is 11 residues. The CDR3 nucleotides are TGCAGCGGGGGGTCAAGCGAAAAACTGTTTTTT. As protein: CSGGSSEKLFF. The complete variable domain, with remaining parts taken from reference TRBV29-1 and TRBJ1-4, reads SAVISQKPSRDICQRGTSLTIQCQVDSQVTMMFWYRQQPGQSLTLIATANQGSEATYESGFVIDKFPISRPNLTFSTLTVSNMSPEDSSIYLCSGGSSEKLFFGSGTQLSVL.

This clone appeared a few times. The chain is built from TRBV6-6 and TRBJ2-5; no clear D gene. Germline lookup yields CDR1 MNHNY and CDR2 SVGAGI (reference sequence). The CDR3 runs 12 residues. Trimming took 4 bases from V and 5 from J, leaving 8 bases between them. CDR3 nucleotide sequence: TGTGCCAGCAGTTCGACTCGGGAGACCCAGTACTTC. Protein sequence: CASSSTRETQYF.

The chain employs TRBV12-3 or TRBV12-4 and TRBJ2-7; 8 nucleotides agree with TRBD1. V shed 6 bases and J 5 bases; nucleotides not matched to a gene: 6. The CDR3 consists of 13 residues. CDR3 nucleotide sequence: TGTGCCAGCAGCCTTGACAGGGGCCACGAGCAGTACTTC. Translated: CASSLDRGHEQYF.

The rearrangement links TRBV7-6 to TRBJ2-7; 8 bases map to TRBD2. The germline V gene has CDR1 SGHVS and CDR2 FNYEAQ. Unmatched junction bases numbered 5, after V lost 1 base and J lost 3 bases. The CDR3 extends over 15 amino acids. The CDR3 loop reads CASSLDGGGSYEQYF. The CDR3 DNA reads as TGTGCCAGCAGCTTAGACGGCGGGGGGAGCTACGAGCAGTACTTC.

Note on this clone: The same CDR3 arises from other DNA sequences in this sample as well. The chain uses TRBV15 and TRBJ1-2, with D perhaps TRBD1 (5 bases). Germline V gene sequence: CDR1 LNHNV, CDR2 YYDKDF (reference sequence). This CDR3 is built from 13 residues. Trimming left V 3 bases short and J 2 bases short, with 7 bases between. The chain's CDR3 is CATSRTANYGYTF. CDR3 sequence (DNA): TGTGCCACCAGCAGGACAGCCAACTATGGCTACACCTTC.

This clone has a single count. The gene calls are TRBV12-3 or TRBV12-4 and TRBJ1-5, with no clear D. V was pared by 5 bases and J by 7 bases, with 9 bases between. The CDR3 is 12 residues long. In DNA, the CDR3 is TGTGCCAGCAGTACTGACTTCCAGCCCCAGCATTTT. Translating gives CASSTDFQPQHF.

The V gene is TRBV19, the J gene TRBJ1-6, with D possibly being TRBD1 (6 bases). This CDR3 is 16 amino acids long. Germline V lookup: CDR1 LNHDA, CDR2 SQIVND (reference sequence). Trimming left V 6 bases short and J 5 bases short, with 17 bases between. The CDR3 DNA reads TGTGCCAGTAGGATCACAGGGTTGGGAGATAATTCACCCCTCCACTTT. This codes for CASRITGLGDNSPLHF.